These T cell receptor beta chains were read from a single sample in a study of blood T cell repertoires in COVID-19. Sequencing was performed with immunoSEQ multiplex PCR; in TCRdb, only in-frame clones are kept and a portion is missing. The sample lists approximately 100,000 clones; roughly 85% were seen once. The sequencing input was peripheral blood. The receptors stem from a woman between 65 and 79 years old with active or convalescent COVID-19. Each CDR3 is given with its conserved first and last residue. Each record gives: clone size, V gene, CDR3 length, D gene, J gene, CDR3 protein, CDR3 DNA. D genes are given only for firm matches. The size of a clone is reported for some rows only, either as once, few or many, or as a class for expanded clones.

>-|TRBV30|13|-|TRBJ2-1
CAWSPQLGNEQFF
TGTGCCTGGAGCCCGCAGCTAGGCAATGAGCAGTTCTTC
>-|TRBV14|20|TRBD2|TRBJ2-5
CASSQEGLAGGGGRQETQYF
TGTGCCAGCAGCCAAGAAGGACTAGCGGGAGGGGGTGGCCGACAAGAGACCCAGTACTTC
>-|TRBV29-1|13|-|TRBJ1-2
CSVLDSQHYGYTF
TGCAGCGTCTTGGACAGCCAACACTATGGCTACACCTTC
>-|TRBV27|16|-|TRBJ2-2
CASSLKTRLNTGELFF
TGTGCCAGCAGTTTAAAGACAAGATTGAACACCGGGGAGCTGTTTTTT
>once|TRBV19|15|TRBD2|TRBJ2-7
CASSEGLADYYEQYF
TGTGCCAGTAGTGAGGGACTAGCTGACTACTACGAGCAGTACTTC
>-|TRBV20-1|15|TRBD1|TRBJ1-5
CSASALSGGGQPQHF
TGCAGTGCTAGTGCTTTGTCAGGGGGCGGTCAGCCCCAGCATTTT
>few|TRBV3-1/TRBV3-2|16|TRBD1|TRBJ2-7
CASSPRDRGNSYEQYF
TGTGCCAGCAGCCCTCGGGACAGGGGAAACTCCTACGAGCAGTACTTC
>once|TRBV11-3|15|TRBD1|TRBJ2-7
CASSSGTGRNYEQYF
TGTGCCAGCAGCTCCGGGACAGGGAGAAACTACGAGCAGTACTTC
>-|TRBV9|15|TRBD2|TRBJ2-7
CASSVGTSGSYEQYF
TGTGCCAGCAGCGTAGGGACTAGCGGCTCCTACGAGCAGTACTTC
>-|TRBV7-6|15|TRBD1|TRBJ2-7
CASSPRQLQGYEQYF
TGTGCCAGCAGCCCACGACAACTACAGGGGTACGAGCAGTACTTC
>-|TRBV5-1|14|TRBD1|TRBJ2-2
CASSETGITGELFF
TGCGCCAGTAGCGAGACAGGGATCACCGGGGAGCTGTTTTTT
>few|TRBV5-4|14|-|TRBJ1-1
CASSPTLDRSKAFF
TGTGCCAGCAGCCCCACTCTAGACAGATCTAAAGCTTTCTTT
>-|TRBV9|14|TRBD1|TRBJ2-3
CASSSGTGDDTQYF
TGTGCCAGCAGCTCCGGGACAGGCGACGATACGCAGTATTTT
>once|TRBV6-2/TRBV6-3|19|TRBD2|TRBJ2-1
CASSPKTSGRLNTYNEQFF
TGTGCCAGCAGCCCCAAAACTAGCGGGAGGCTGAATACCTACAATGAGCAGTTCTTC
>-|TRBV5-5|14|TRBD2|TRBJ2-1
CASSLSGTHNEQFF
TGTGCCAGCAGCTTAAGCGGGACCCACAATGAGCAGTTCTTC
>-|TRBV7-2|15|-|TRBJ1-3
CASSLGQVFGNTIYF
TGTGCCAGCAGCTTAGGACAGGTCTTTGGAAACACCATATATTTT
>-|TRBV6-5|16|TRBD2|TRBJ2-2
CASSYALAGHTGELFF
TGTGCCAGCAGTTACGCACTAGCGGGGCACACCGGGGAGCTGTTTTTT
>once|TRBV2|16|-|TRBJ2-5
CASSEALLAGQETQYF
TGTGCCAGCAGTGAAGCGCTTCTCGCGGGGCAAGAGACCCAGTACTTC
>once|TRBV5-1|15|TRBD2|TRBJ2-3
CASSLLAGVTDTQYF
TGCGCCAGCAGCTTACTAGCGGGAGTGACAGATACGCAGTATTTT
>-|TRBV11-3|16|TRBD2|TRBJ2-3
CASSLGREYDGDTQYF
TGTGCCAGCAGCTTAGGGCGGGAGTACGATGGAGATACGCAGTATTTT
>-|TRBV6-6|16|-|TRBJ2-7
CASSLWMRETPYEQYF
TGTGCCAGCAGTCTTTGGATGAGGGAAACCCCCTACGAGCAGTACTTC
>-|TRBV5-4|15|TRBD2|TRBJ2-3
CASSLTSGRADTQYF
TGTGCCAGCAGCCTGACTAGCGGACGAGCAGATACGCAGTATTTT
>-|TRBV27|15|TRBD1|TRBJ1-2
CASSLMGQGTYGYTF
TGTGCCAGCAGCCTAATGGGACAGGGGACGTATGGCTACACCTTC
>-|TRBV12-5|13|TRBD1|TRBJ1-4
CASGEGQDEKLFF
TGTGCTAGTGGTGAAGGACAGGATGAAAAACTGTTTTTT
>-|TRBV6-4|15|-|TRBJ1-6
CASRRQAGDNSPLHF
TGTGCCAGCAGACGACAGGCGGGGGATAATTCACCCCTCCACTTT
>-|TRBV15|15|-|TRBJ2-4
CATSRDLAGDGIQYF
TGTGCCACCAGCAGAGATCTGGCAGGGGACGGCATTCAGTACTTC
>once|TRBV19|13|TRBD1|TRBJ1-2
CASSMPGGYGYTF
TGTGCCAGTAGTATGCCAGGGGGGTATGGCTACACCTTC
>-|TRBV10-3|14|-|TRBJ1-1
CAISAATGGTEAFF
TGTGCCATCAGTGCGGCAACTGGGGGGACTGAAGCTTTCTTT
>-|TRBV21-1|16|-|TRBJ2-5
CASSELAGGPEETQYF
TGTGCCAGCAGCGAATTAGCGGGGGGGCCAGAGGAGACCCAGTACTTC
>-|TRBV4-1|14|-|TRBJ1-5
CASSQDQGDQPQHF
TGCGCCAGCAGCCAAGATCAAGGGGATCAGCCCCAGCATTTT
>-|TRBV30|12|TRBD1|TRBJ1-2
CASQTGTLGYTF
TGTGCCTCCCAGACAGGGACATTGGGCTACACCTTC
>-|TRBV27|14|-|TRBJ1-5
CASGPVYSNQPQHF
TGTGCCAGCGGGCCAGTCTATAGCAATCAGCCCCAGCATTTT
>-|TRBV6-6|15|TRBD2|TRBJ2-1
CASITAGGAYNEQFF
TGTGCCAGCATAACCGCGGGGGGAGCCTACAATGAGCAGTTCTTC
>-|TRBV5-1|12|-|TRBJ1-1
CASSPEQGEAFF
TGCGCCAGCAGCCCAGAACAGGGTGAGGCTTTCTTT
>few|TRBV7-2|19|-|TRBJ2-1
CASSPRVALHPSSYNEQFF
TGTGCCAGCAGTCCGCGGGTAGCCCTCCACCCTAGCTCCTACAATGAGCAGTTCTTC
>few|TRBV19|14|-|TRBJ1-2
CASSISNRDYGYTF
TGTGCCAGTAGTATATCGAACAGGGATTATGGCTACACCTTC
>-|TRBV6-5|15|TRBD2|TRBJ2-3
CASSRLAGSGDTQYF
TGTGCCAGCAGTCGACTAGCGGGATCGGGAGATACGCAGTATTTT
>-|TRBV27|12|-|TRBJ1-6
CASSPVNSPLHF
TGTGCCAGCAGTCCCGTCAATTCACCCCTCCACTTT
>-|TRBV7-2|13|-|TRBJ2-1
CASSSTRGNEQFF
TGTGCCAGCAGCTCGACAAGGGGGAATGAGCAGTTCTTC
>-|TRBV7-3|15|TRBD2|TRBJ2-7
CASSSSSGGPYEQYF
TGTGCCAGCAGCTCTTCTAGCGGGGGGCCCTACGAGCAGTACTTC